This T cell receptor beta chain was captured in a study of CD8+CD57+ T cells in acquired aplastic anemia. Study-level information: Sorted cells (CD4+ and CD8+) yielded DNA amounts that averaged approximately 3.2 ug. Healthy donor CD4+ cell samples had a mean of around 9.9 million reads. Study results and caveats: Patient and control CD8+ Simpson's diversity was not significantly different. Patients and controls shared 25 to 30 CD8+ CDR3 sequences, which appeared highly expressed in patients and within their immunodominant clones.

About this clonotype itself: Its specificity is unknown.

Template material for TCR beta VDJ and CDR3 profiling consisted of genomic DNA. From the reads, TCRdb called clonotypes with MiXCR, one entry per CDR3 protein. This table holds about 130,000 distinct CDR3 sequences, 48% found once. The CDR3 has 15 amino acids. V shed 2 bases and J shed 3 bases, with 10 bases lying between them. Germline V CDR1 and CDR2: MNHEY, SVGAGI. Sample: sorted CD4+, CD8+, or CD8+CD57+ T cells (not recorded which) from PBMCs. The source of this sequence is a human donor in good health, serving as a control. The genes are TRBV6-5 and TRBJ2-2; TRBD2 might be the D (5 bases). The chain's CDR3 is CASSYEGTYTGELFF. For the CDR3, the DNA is TGTGCCAGCAGTTACGAGGGTACTTACACCGGGGAGCTGTTTTTT.